These 28 T cell receptor beta chains share one sample of origin, sequenced in a study of blood T cell repertoires in COVID-19. Sequencing used immunoSEQ multiplex PCR; TCRdb keeps in-frame clones, though not all of them. The sample consists of some 140,000 clones, about four fifths of them appearing once. The sample comprised PBMCs or T cells enriched from blood (not recorded which). The source of these receptors is a man in his fifties or sixties who had recovered from COVID-19.

This clone was recorded a few times. The chain uses TRBV20-1 and TRBJ1-2; 9 nucleotides align to TRBD1. The CDR3 is made up of 14 amino acids. Germline CDR1 DFQATT, CDR2 SNEGSKA (reference sequence). The ends lost 3 bases at V and 7 bases at J; junction bases unmatched: 9. This CDR3 reads CSASTGQGVGGYTF. In DNA, the CDR3 is TGCAGTGCTAGTACGGGACAGGGAGTTGGTGGCTACACCTTC.

V and J are TRBV11-2 and TRBJ1-2, with 8 bases fitting TRBD1. The CDR3 has 13 residues. In germline, CDR1 is SGHAT, CDR2 FQNNGV. J gave up 4 bases and V 6 bases, and 4 bases lay outside the gene matches. The CDR3 here is CASRPGTGYGYTF. The CDR3 DNA reads TGTGCCAGCAGACCCGGGACAGGCTATGGCTACACCTTC.

The CDR3 DNA reads TGTGCCAGCAGCTTTTCCCAATCTGGGGCCAACGTCCTGACTTTC. It translates to CASSFSQSGANVLTF. The V and J genes are TRBV7-9 and TRBJ2-6; D is unclear. The CDR3 consists of 15 residues. Trimming shortened V by 3 bases and J by 1 base, and 7 bases separated the two germline ends. CDR1 and CDR2 (germline): SEHNR, FQNEAQ (reference sequence).

V usage is TRBV4-2 and J usage is TRBJ1-2, with 8 bases aligning to TRBD1. The CDR3 is 13 amino acids. With 4 bases clipped from V and 13 bases from J, the junction kept 11 bases outside the gene matches. Germline CDR1 and CDR2: LGHNA and YNFKEQ. Here the CDR3 reads CASSPGQGSVPTF. The CDR3 DNA reads as TGTGCCAGCAGCCCCGGACAGGGTTCAGTTCCCACCTTC.

The CDR3 DNA sequence: TGTGCCAGCAGCCATCACTACAGGACTAAAGAGGACACCATATATTTT. Protein product: CASSHHYRTKEDTIYF. The J gene is TRBJ1-3, the V gene TRBV4-2; possibly TRBD1 for D (5 bases). V was cut by 3 bases and J by 8 bases, with 20 bases left in between. The CDR3 consists of 16 residues. In germline, CDR1 is LGHNA, CDR2 YNFKEQ.

This chain links TRBV19 with TRBJ2-2, with 8 nucleotides matching TRBD1. CDR3 length equals 16 residues. Germline V gene data show CDR1 as LNHDA and CDR2 as SQIVND (reference sequence). V was pared by 3 bases and J by 1 base, with 4 bases of the junction left unmatched. CDR3 in amino acids: CASSIRTGLNTGELFF. The CDR3 region has the DNA TGTGCCAGTAGTATCAGGACAGGGTTGAACACCGGGGAGCTGTTTTTT.

The rearrangement uses TRBV9 and TRBJ2-3; possible D gene TRBD2, 5 bases. Germline assignment: CDR1 SGDLS and CDR2 YYNGEE. The CDR3 has 16 amino acids. Deletions cut 2 bases from V and 1 base from J, with 14 bases between. In DNA, the CDR3 is TGTGCCAGCAGCGTTTCCGGGAAAAGGGGCACAGATACGCAGTATTTT. This codes for CASSVSGKRGTDTQYF. Complete variable domain (other parts from reference TRBV9 and TRBJ2-3): DSGVTQTPKHLITATGQRVTLRCSPRSGDLSVYWYQQSLDQGLQFLIQYYNGEERAKGNILERFSAQQFPDLHSELNLSSLELGDSALYFCASSVSGKRGTDTQYFGPGTRLTVL.

This sequence joins TRBV19 and TRBJ1-4, with TRBD1 matching over 7 bases. CDR3 length: 16 amino acids. In germline, CDR1 is LNHDA, CDR2 SQIVND (reference sequence). The V and J ends lost 1 base and 3 bases, in that order; junction bases with no gene match: 5. The CDR3 is CASSIGSGQPNEKLFF. The CDR3, as DNA: TGTGCCAGTAGTATAGGGTCGGGACAGCCTAATGAAAAACTGTTTTTT.

J is TRBJ2-2 and V is TRBV9; TRBD2 matches 10 bases. CDR1 and CDR2 (germline): SGDLS, YYNGEE. J gave up 4 bases and V 2 bases, and 8 bases lay outside the gene matches. The CDR3 is 17 residues long. CDR3 in DNA: TGTGCCAGCAGCGTGGGTACTAGCGGGGCTCTCACCGGGGAGCTGTTTTTT. It specifies CASSVGTSGALTGELFF.

The CDR3 bases are TGTGCCAGCAGCCAAGTACAGGCCCGCCAAGAGACCCAGTACTTC. Translating it yields CASSQVQARQETQYF. This sequence joins TRBV14 and TRBJ2-5, with D perhaps TRBD1 (5 bases). The CDR3 covers 15 residues. Germline CDR1 is SGHDN and CDR2 is FVKESK. Trimming pared 1 base from V and 1 base from J, leaving 10 bases between. Looking up the rest from reference TRBV14 and TRBJ2-5 gives the full variable domain: EAGVTQFPSHSVIEKGQTVTLRCDPISGHDNLYWYRRVMGKEIKFLLHFVKESKQDESGMPNNRFLAERTGGTYSTLKVQPAELEDSGVYFCASSQVQARQETQYFGPGTRLLVL.

The chain is built from TRBV9 and TRBJ1-3; D unresolved. Trimming cost V 0 bases and J 2 bases, with 9 bases left between them. Germline V gene lookup returns CDR1 SGDLS and CDR2 YYNGEE. CDR3 length equals 15 residues. CDR3 in amino acids: CASSVDGGAGNTIYF. Here the CDR3 DNA reads TGTGCCAGCAGCGTAGACGGTGGAGCTGGAAACACCATATATTTT.

The chain couples TRBV2 to TRBJ2-7, with 9 bases aligning to TRBD2. The CDR3 runs 15 residues. Germline loops: CDR1 SNHLY, CDR2 FYNNEI. With 5 bases clipped from V and 1 base from J, the junction kept 6 bases outside the gene matches. This CDR3 reads CASSPRLAESYEQYF. As DNA, the CDR3 is TGTGCCAGCAGTCCCCGACTAGCGGAGTCCTACGAGCAGTACTTC.

The chain links TRBV11-2 to TRBJ2-7; 7 bases align to TRBD2. Trimming took 0 bases from V and 1 from J; bases not matched to a gene: 9. Germline V CDR1 and CDR2: SGHAT, FQNNGV. The length of the CDR3 is 17 residues. The DNA of the CDR3 is TGTGCCAGCAGCTTAGATCTTGTAGCTAGCGGATCCTACGAGCAGTACTTC. Its protein product is CASSLDLVASGSYEQYF.

The chain carries TRBV6-2 or TRBV6-3 and TRBJ1-5; 9 positions match TRBD1. Germline V CDR1 and CDR2: MNHEY, SVGEGT. The CDR3 length is 20 residues. The V and J ends lost 2 bases and 0 bases, in that order; junction bases with no gene match: 14. The CDR3 coding sequence is TGTGCCAGCAGTTACCGGGGGACAGGGTGGGAAAAATATAGCAATCAGCCCCAGCATTTT. This translates into CASSYRGTGWEKYSNQPQHF.

This sequence joins TRBV2 and TRBJ2-3; D is possibly TRBD1 (6 bases). V lost 8 bases, J lost 2 bases, and 17 bases lay in between. CDR3 length equals 15 residues. Germline loops: CDR1 SNHLY, CDR2 FYNNEI. The CDR3 nucleotides are TGTGCCAGCGTCTACAGGGCCGGCTTCACAGATACGCAGTATTTT. Translating gives CASVYRAGFTDTQYF.

The table lists this clone with a few counts. J is TRBJ1-1 and V is TRBV28; maybe TRBD1 (6 bases). From germline, CDR1 is MDHEN and CDR2 SYDVKM. This CDR3 has 15 amino acids. V was cut by 5 bases and J by 3 bases, with 16 bases left in between. The chain's CDR3 is CASSRRDKKYTEAFF. CDR3 nucleotides: TGTGCCAGCAGTCGCCGGGACAAGAAGTACACTGAAGCTTTCTTT.

This clone was recorded a few times. The V call is TRBV11-2, the J call TRBJ2-1; 11 bases fit TRBD1. Germline V lookup: CDR1 SGHAT, CDR2 FQNNGV. The CDR3 covers 17 residues. V shed 2 bases and J 7 bases; nucleotides not matched to a gene: 10. The chain's CDR3 is CASSLTPDRGRPNEQFF. The CDR3 DNA is TGTGCCAGCAGCTTAACACCGGACAGGGGGCGCCCAAATGAGCAGTTCTTC. Using reference TRBV11-2 and TRBJ2-1 for the parts outside the CDR3, the full variable domain is EAGVAQSPRYKIIEKRQSVAFWCNPISGHATLYWYQQILGQGPKLLIQFQNNGVVDDSQLPKDRFSAERLKGVDSTLKIQPAKLEDSAVYLCASSLTPDRGRPNEQFFGPGTRLTVL.

The genes are TRBV5-6 and TRBJ1-1; the D is unclear. The CDR3 contains 13 residues. Looked up from germline, CDR1 is SGHDT and CDR2 is YYEEEE. V lost 3 bases and J lost 3, with 9 bases in between. In DNA form, the CDR3 reads TGTGCCAGCAGCTCCTACCTCTACACTGAAGCTTTCTTT. As protein: CASSSYLYTEAFF.

In this sample, this clone turned up a few times. J is TRBJ2-3 and V is TRBV6-4; D is possibly TRBD1 (6 bases). Trimming took off 6 bases at V and 3 bases at J, with 13 bases between the two ends. Germline loops: CDR1 MRHNA, CDR2 SNTAGT. This CDR3 comprises 14 residues. The CDR3 DNA is TGTGCCAGCAGACCGGGACATAAAACAGATACGCAGTATTTT. This gives the protein CASRPGHKTDTQYF.

The chain carries TRBV7-2 and TRBJ1-5; 10 nucleotides line up with TRBD1. Germline V gene data show CDR1 as SGHTA and CDR2 as FQGNSA. This CDR3 spans 15 amino acids. With 1 base clipped from V and 4 bases from J, the junction kept 1 base outside the gene matches. In DNA form, the CDR3 reads TGTGCCAGCAGCTTAGGGACAGGGGGAAATCAGCCCCAGCATTTT. This translates into CASSLGTGGNQPQHF.

In regard to this clone: Other DNA sequences from this sample encode an identical CDR3 as well. The chain uses TRBV11-3 and TRBJ1-1; D is unclear. Trimming pared 3 bases from V and 1 base from J, leaving 6 bases between. Germline V gene sequence: CDR1 SGHNT, CDR2 YENEEA. The CDR3 extends over 13 amino acids. CDR3 coding DNA: TGTGCCAGCAGCTTGGCAGAGAACACTGAAGCTTTCTTT. Translated, it gives CASSLAENTEAFF. Supplemented by reference TRBV11-3 and TRBJ1-1, the full variable domain reads EAGVVQSPRYKIIEKKQPVAFWCNPISGHNTLYWYLQNLGQGPELLIRYENEEAVDDSQLPKDRFSAERLKGVDSTLKIQPAELGDSAVYLCASSLAENTEAFFGQGTRLTVV.

V and J are TRBV5-4 and TRBJ2-5; 8 nucleotides align to TRBD2. Germline lookup yields CDR1 SGHNT and CDR2 YYREEE (reference sequence). J lost 5 bases, V lost 0 bases, and 6 bases had no gene match. The CDR3 contains 15 residues. CDR3 residues: CASSLVAGRRETQYF. For the CDR3, the DNA is TGTGCCAGCAGCTTGGTAGCGGGGCGGAGGGAGACCCAGTACTTC. Full variable domain (rest looked up from reference TRBV5-4 and TRBJ2-5): ETGVTQSPTHLIKTRGQQVTLRCSSQSGHNTVSWYQQALGQGPQFIFQYYREEENGRGNFPPRFSGLQFPNYSSELNVNALELDDSALYLCASSLVAGRRETQYFGPGTRLLVL.

CDR3: CASRIGRGPTEAFF. CDR3 in DNA: TGTGCCAGTAGGATCGGCAGGGGGCCAACTGAAGCTTTCTTT. This chain joins TRBV19 and TRBJ1-1; 8 positions agree with TRBD1. This CDR3 contains 14 residues. CDR1 LNHDA and CDR2 SQIVND come from the germline V gene (reference sequence). V dropped 6 bases and J dropped 5; count of bases not matched to a gene: 8.

There are a few counts of this clone. This chain uses TRBV30 with TRBJ1-1; 7 bases match TRBD1. Germline V gene sequence: CDR1 GTSNPN, CDR2 SVGIG (reference sequence). Unmatched junction bases numbered 8, after V lost 2 bases and J lost 2 bases. CDR3 length: 15 residues. CDR3 nucleotides: TGTGCCTGGAGTTTTAGACAGGGACCTAACACTGAAGCTTTCTTT. The encoded protein is CAWSFRQGPNTEAFF.

The chain couples TRBV6-2 or TRBV6-3 to TRBJ1-6, with TRBD1 matching over 8 bases. V dropped 3 bases and J dropped 5; count of bases not matched to a gene: 3. This CDR3 has 15 amino acids. Looked up from germline, CDR1 is MNHEY and CDR2 is SVGEGT. Here the CDR3 DNA reads TGTGCCAGCAGTTATGAGGACAGGGATAATTCACCCCTCCACTTT. This codes for CASSYEDRDNSPLHF.

This rearrangement joins TRBV10-3 to TRBJ1-5; TRBD1 might be the D (6 bases). The CDR3 is made up of 16 amino acids. Germline V gene lookup returns CDR1 ENHRY and CDR2 SYGVKD. Trimming cost V 0 bases and J 6 bases, with 15 bases left between them. The CDR3 nucleotides read TGTGCCATCAGTGAGTCGGGAGGGGAGGGGGGTCAGCCCCAGCATTTT. Amino acid sequence: CAISESGGEGGQPQHF.

This rearrangement joins TRBV11-3 to TRBJ1-1; D is unresolved. CDR3 size: 15 residues. Looked up from germline, CDR1 is SGHNT and CDR2 is YENEEA. V gave up 1 base and J gave up 1 base, with 10 bases separating them. CDR3 sequence (DNA): TGTGCCAGCAGCTTAGGAACTCTTTCGAACACTGAAGCTTTCTTT. This encodes CASSLGTLSNTEAFF. The full variable domain, with the rest looked up from reference TRBV11-3 and TRBJ1-1, is EAGVVQSPRYKIIEKKQPVAFWCNPISGHNTLYWYLQNLGQGPELLIRYENEEAVDDSQLPKDRFSAERLKGVDSTLKIQPAELGDSAVYLCASSLGTLSNTEAFFGQGTRLTVV.

The DNA for the CDR3 is TGCGCCAGCAGCGCAGAACAGGGTGTGGGCTACACCTTC. It specifies CASSAEQGVGYTF. V gene TRBV5-1 combines with J gene TRBJ1-2, with D perhaps TRBD1 (6 bases). The CDR3 runs to 13 residues. Germline CDR1 SGHRS, CDR2 YFSETQ. Trimming cost V 4 bases and J 8 bases, with 15 bases left between them. Full variable domain (outside the CDR3, taken from reference TRBV5-1 and TRBJ1-2): KAGVTQTPRYLIKTRGQQVTLSCSPISGHRSVSWYQQTPGQGLQFLFEYFSETQRNKGNFPGRFSGRQFSNSRSEMNVSTLELGDSALYLCASSAEQGVGYTFGSGTRLTVV.